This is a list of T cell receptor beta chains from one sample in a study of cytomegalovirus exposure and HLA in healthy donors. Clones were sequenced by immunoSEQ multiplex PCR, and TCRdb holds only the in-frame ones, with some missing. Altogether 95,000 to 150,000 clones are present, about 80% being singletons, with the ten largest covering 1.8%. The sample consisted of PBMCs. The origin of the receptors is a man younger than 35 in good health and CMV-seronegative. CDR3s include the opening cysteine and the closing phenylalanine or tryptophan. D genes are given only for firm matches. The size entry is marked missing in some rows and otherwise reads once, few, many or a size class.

CDR3: CASSKELREEYEQYF
DNA: TGTGCCAGCAGCAAAGAGCTTCGGGAGGAATACGAGCAGTACTTC
D: -
V: TRBV21-1
J: TRBJ2-7
size: few

CDR3: CASSLRGSDYGYTF
DNA: TGCGCCAGCAGCTTGAGAGGTTCTGACTATGGCTACACCTTC
D: -
V: TRBV5-1
J: TRBJ1-2
size: few

CDR3: CSVDELAGERFF
DNA: TGCAGCGTTGATGAACTAGCGGGGGAACGATTCTTC
D: TRBD2
V: TRBV29-1
J: TRBJ2-1
size: -

CDR3: CASSESAIGQSNYGYTF
DNA: TGCGCCAGCAGTGAGTCCGCGATAGGACAGTCTAACTATGGCTACACCTTC
D: -
V: TRBV10-1
J: TRBJ1-2
size: -

CDR3: CASSSGLINTEAFF
DNA: TGTGCCAGCAGCTCGGGACTGATTAACACTGAAGCTTTCTTT
D: -
V: TRBV27
J: TRBJ1-1
size: -

CDR3: CAISETGTTYNEQFF
DNA: TGTGCCATCAGTGAGACCGGGACAACCTACAATGAGCAGTTCTTC
D: -
V: TRBV10-3
J: TRBJ2-1
size: once

CDR3: CASSRTGRENTEAFF
DNA: TGCGCCAGCAGCAGGACAGGGAGGGAGAACACTGAAGCTTTCTTT
D: TRBD1
V: TRBV5-1
J: TRBJ1-1
size: -

CDR3: CASSLREGVLNRGKNIQYF
DNA: TGTGCCAGCAGCTTGCGTGAGGGAGTACTTAACAGGGGCAAAAACATTCAGTACTTC
D: TRBD1
V: TRBV5-6
J: TRBJ2-4
size: -

CDR3: CASRTRAAAGEGQPQHF
DNA: TGTGCAAGTCGCACTAGGGCTGCGGCAGGGGAGGGTCAGCCCCAGCATTTT
D: -
V: TRBV12-2
J: TRBJ1-5
size: -

CDR3: CASSDGLRYEQYF
DNA: TGTGCCAGCAGTGACGGACTCCGCTACGAGCAGTACTTC
D: -
V: TRBV27
J: TRBJ2-7
size: -

CDR3: CASRVPGSYEQYF
DNA: TGTGCCAGTAGGGTCCCGGGCTCCTACGAGCAGTACTTC
D: -
V: TRBV19
J: TRBJ2-7
size: -

CDR3: CAVLVKSGTVPYEQYF
DNA: TGTGCCGTACTAGTGAAGTCCGGGACAGTTCCCTACGAGCAGTACTTC
D: TRBD1
V: TRBV6-6
J: TRBJ2-7
size: -

CDR3: CASSESGGRQETQYF
DNA: TGTGCCAGCAGTGAGTCGGGGGGGCGACAAGAGACCCAGTACTTC
D: TRBD2
V: TRBV6-4
J: TRBJ2-5
size: -

CDR3: CASSPTAEAYEQYF
DNA: TGTGCCAGCAGCCCCACGGCGGAGGCTTACGAGCAGTACTTC
D: -
V: TRBV6-5
J: TRBJ2-7
size: -

CDR3: CASDRTGGNGNTIYF
DNA: TGTGCCAGCGACCGTACAGGGGGGAATGGAAACACCATATATTTT
D: TRBD1
V: TRBV5-5
J: TRBJ1-3
size: few

CDR3: CASSLAFGRGNYEQYF
DNA: TGTGCCAGCAGCTTAGCCTTCGGCAGGGGGAACTACGAGCAGTACTTC
D: TRBD1
V: TRBV7-9
J: TRBJ2-7
size: -

CDR3: CASINSMNTEAFF
DNA: TGTGCCAGTATTAACAGCATGAACACTGAAGCTTTCTTT
D: -
V: TRBV19
J: TRBJ1-1
size: -

CDR3: CASSPGTAANEKLFF
DNA: TGTGCCAGCTCACCAGGGACAGCGGCTAATGAAAAACTGTTTTTT
D: TRBD1
V: TRBV18
J: TRBJ1-4
size: few

CDR3: CASIRGGDEKLFF
DNA: TGTGCCAGCATACGTGGAGGGGATGAAAAACTGTTTTTT
D: -
V: TRBV2
J: TRBJ1-4
size: once

CDR3: CASSLGGGSQETQYF
DNA: TGTGCCAGCAGCTTAGGCGGGGGAAGCCAAGAGACCCAGTACTTC
D: TRBD2
V: TRBV7-7
J: TRBJ2-5
size: -

CDR3: CASRDRGITEAFF
DNA: TGTGCCAGCAGGGACAGGGGTATCACTGAAGCTTTCTTT
D: TRBD1
V: TRBV2
J: TRBJ1-1
size: -

CDR3: CASSDRTSGGASTQYF
DNA: TGTGCCAGCAGCGACCGGACTAGCGGGGGGGCAAGTACGCAGTATTTT
D: TRBD2
V: TRBV7-2
J: TRBJ2-3
size: -

CDR3: CASKRTAFPSNTEAFF
DNA: TGTGCCTCAAAGCGGACAGCCTTTCCGTCGAACACTGAAGCTTTCTTT
D: -
V: TRBV2
J: TRBJ1-1
size: -

CDR3: CASSAAGTGYEQYF
DNA: TGTGCCAGCAGCGCCGCCGGGACAGGCTACGAGCAGTACTTC
D: TRBD1
V: TRBV11-3
J: TRBJ2-7
size: -

CDR3: CASSLGLGPGANVLTF
DNA: TGTGCCAGTAGTCTTGGCCTGGGGCCTGGGGCCAACGTCCTGACTTTC
D: -
V: TRBV19
J: TRBJ2-6
size: -

CDR3: CASGLVSKAPYGYTF
DNA: TGTGCTAGTGGTTTGGTATCAAAAGCGCCCTATGGCTACACCTTC
D: -
V: TRBV12-5
J: TRBJ1-2
size: -

CDR3: CASSMGLGASLYGYTF
DNA: TGTGCCAGTAGTATGGGACTTGGGGCCTCCCTCTATGGCTACACCTTC
D: -
V: TRBV19
J: TRBJ1-2
size: -

CDR3: CASSHTRGEAEGQPQHF
DNA: TGCGCCAGCAGCCACACTCGGGGAGAGGCGGAAGGTCAGCCCCAGCATTTT
D: -
V: TRBV5-1
J: TRBJ1-5
size: -

CDR3: CASSLEAGGAFF
DNA: TGTGCCAGCAGCTTAGAAGCAGGGGGAGCTTTCTTT
D: TRBD1
V: TRBV7-9
J: TRBJ1-1
size: -

CDR3: CASSQERGGRETQYF
DNA: TGCGCCAGCAGCCAAGAACGGGGGGGCCGCGAGACCCAGTACTTC
D: TRBD2
V: TRBV4-1
J: TRBJ2-5
size: -

CDR3: CASSPRFGLAADTGELLF
DNA: TGTGCCAGCAGCCCAAGATTTGGGCTAGCGGCTGACACCGGGGAGCTGCTTTTT
D: TRBD2
V: TRBV4-2
J: TRBJ2-2
size: -

CDR3: CASTQGLGANYGYTF
DNA: TGTGCCAGCACCCAAGGCTTAGGGGCTAACTATGGCTACACCTTC
D: -
V: TRBV7-6
J: TRBJ1-2
size: -

CDR3: CASSQGDEQYF
DNA: TGTGCCAGCTCACAGGGGGACGAGCAGTACTTC
D: -
V: TRBV18
J: TRBJ2-7
size: -

CDR3: CASSLTGFSSGNTIYF
DNA: TGTGCCAGCAGCCTGACAGGGTTTAGCTCTGGAAACACCATATATTTT
D: TRBD1
V: TRBV7-9
J: TRBJ1-3
size: -

CDR3: CASSSNPSGGTNEQFF
DNA: TGCGCCAGCAGCTCAAACCCTAGCGGGGGTACGAATGAGCAGTTCTTC
D: TRBD2
V: TRBV5-1
J: TRBJ2-1
size: -

CDR3: CASSPGRGSYEQYF
DNA: TGTGCCAGCAGCCCTGGGAGGGGGTCCTACGAGCAGTACTTC
D: -
V: TRBV7-9
J: TRBJ2-7
size: -

CDR3: CASSLEGLNTEAFF
DNA: TGCGCCAGCAGCTTGGAGGGGCTGAACACTGAAGCTTTCTTT
D: -
V: TRBV5-1
J: TRBJ1-1
size: -

CDR3: CASSQATSGGLLYEQYF
DNA: TGTGCCAGCAGCCAAGCAACTAGCGGGGGCCTACTCTACGAGCAGTACTTC
D: TRBD2
V: TRBV4-2
J: TRBJ2-7
size: once

CDR3: CASSLGLAGGSSSYNEQFF
DNA: TGCGCCAGCAGCCTGGGACTAGCGGGGGGTTCGTCCTCCTACAATGAGCAGTTCTTC
D: TRBD2
V: TRBV5-1
J: TRBJ2-1
size: -

CDR3: CASSFESDTQYF
DNA: TGTGCCAGCAGCTTTGAGTCAGATACGCAGTATTTT
D: -
V: TRBV11-2
J: TRBJ2-3
size: -

CDR3: CASSIQGAEEQYF
DNA: TGTGCCAGTAGTATTCAGGGGGCGGAGGAGCAGTACTTC
D: TRBD1
V: TRBV19
J: TRBJ2-7
size: -

CDR3: CASSLPGLAGETQYF
DNA: TGCGCCAGCAGCCTACCCGGGCTAGCCGGCGAGACCCAGTACTTC
D: -
V: TRBV4-1
J: TRBJ2-5
size: -

CDR3: CASSPGTSGVETQYF
DNA: TGTGCCAGCAGTCCTGGGACTAGCGGGGTAGAGACCCAGTACTTC
D: TRBD2
V: TRBV6-6
J: TRBJ2-5
size: once